The present entry profiles one TCR beta chain with its context. What it binds is not known. The data belong to a study of CD8+ T cells in alopecia areata. The wider study: For the treated group, dosing was oral tofacitinib at 5 to 10 mg twice daily. Study conclusions and caveats: In blood and scalp, many expanded lesional clones persisted during tofacitinib. The study also sequences resident alphabeta T cells of normal skin in scalp samples.

RNA was extracted and reverse transcribed into cDNA as the sequencing template. TCRdb keeps only in-frame clones here, not all; method: immunoSEQ multiplex PCR. The table includes hundreds of thousands of clones, roughly 63% detected once. CDR1 and CDR2 (germline): MNHEY, SVGAGI. V was cut by 6 bases and J by 4 bases, with 13 bases left in between. The CDR3 length is 14 residues. The treatment: oral pan-JAK inhibitor, 5-10 mg twice daily. The rearrangement joins TRBV6-5 to TRBJ1-3; tentatively, D is TRBD1 (5 bases). The receptor was derived from a human donor with alopecia areata. The source was CD4+ T cells sorted from blood, collected at approximately week 51, from a patient treated with tofacitinib. The CDR3: CASSPPGVGNTIYF. CDR3 in DNA: TGTGCCAGCAGCCCCCCGGGGGTCGGAAACACCATATATTTT.